What follows are 22 T cell receptor beta chains derived from one specimen sequenced in a study of shared clonotypes between healthy human individuals. TCRdb's copy holds only in-frame clones and misses some; the assay was immunoSEQ multiplex PCR. The repertoire includes over 2,000,000 clones, roughly 95% of them detected once, and around 1.7% sits in the top ten. Naivety among CD8 cells was defined by CD45RO negativity and positive CCR7 selection, thereby excluding terminally differentiated effector memory CD45RA+ cells. The specimen was naive CD8+ T cells from PBMCs. These receptors were collected from a young man in good health. Some clones in this sample may be carry-over from other donors' samples.

The V gene is TRBV7-6, the J gene TRBJ2-3, with 9 bases matching TRBD1. V shed 5 bases, J shed 2 bases, and the junction held 5 bases outside the gene matches. The V gene's germline CDR1 is SGHVS and CDR2 FNYEAQ. CDR3 length equals 15 residues. This CDR3 is CASSGNRGPTDTQYF. CDR3 sequence (DNA): TGTGCCAGCAGCGGAAACAGGGGGCCCACAGATACGCAGTATTTT. Looking up the rest from reference TRBV7-6 and TRBJ2-3 gives the full variable domain: GAGVSQSPRYKVTKRGQDVALRCDPISGHVSLYWYRQALGQGPEFLTYFNYEAQQDKSGLPNDRFSAERPEGSISTLTIQRTEQRDSAMYRCASSGNRGPTDTQYFGPGTRLTVL.

The V gene is TRBV9, the J gene TRBJ1-4, with D uncertain. V lost 4 bases and J 7 bases, leaving 14 bases between the germline ends. The germline V gene has CDR1 SGDLS and CDR2 YYNGEE. This CDR3 spans 14 amino acids. The CDR3 region has the DNA TGTGCCAGCAGCACCCAGGATCGGAGTGAAAAACTGTTTTTT. It yields the protein CASSTQDRSEKLFF.

This sequence joins TRBV7-3 and TRBJ2-1; D remains unclear. This CDR3 is built from 14 residues. V was shortened by 1 base and J by 8 bases, with 12 bases between the two germline ends. Germline assignment: CDR1 SGHTA and CDR2 FQGTGA. CDR3 loop: CASSLSPDMDEQFF. CDR3 nucleotide sequence: TGTGCCAGCAGCTTAAGTCCTGATATGGATGAGCAGTTCTTC.

This clone was recorded only once. Other DNA sequences in the same sample also yield this CDR3. The chain employs TRBV27 and TRBJ2-7; either TRBD1 or TRBD2 may supply D (5 bases each). Germline CDR1 is MNHEY and CDR2 is SMNVEV (reference sequence). V gave up 5 bases and J gave up 1 base, with 12 bases separating them. This CDR3 spans 14 amino acids. In nucleotides, the CDR3 is TGTGCCAGCAGTCCCCGGGACGGGTCCTACGAGCAGTACTTC. This translates into CASSPRDGSYEQYF.

The chain is built from TRBV19 and TRBJ2-5; no clear D. The germline CDR1 and CDR2 sequences are LNHDA and SQIVND (reference sequence). V was trimmed by 5 bases and J by 6 bases, leaving 10 bases between them. The CDR3 is 12 residues long. DNA of the CDR3: TGTGCCAGTAGTTTGGATGGCAAGACCCAGTACTTC. This sequence encodes CASSLDGKTQYF.

The chain is built from TRBV4-2 and TRBJ1-1, with D unclear. From germline, CDR1 is LGHNA and CDR2 YNFKEQ. The CDR3 spans 14 residues. V was cut by 4 bases and J by 3 bases, with 12 bases left in between. The CDR3 bases are TGTGCCAGCAGCCCACCCAATCCATACACTGAAGCTTTCTTT. Amino acid sequence: CASSPPNPYTEAFF.

The rearrangement uses TRBV9 and TRBJ1-1; D remains ambiguous. The CDR3 consists of 19 residues. Trimming shortened V by 0 bases and J by 7 bases, and 28 bases separated the two germline ends. Germline CDR1 is SGDLS and CDR2 is YYNGEE. This CDR3 reads CASSVGPRERTSSPYEAFF. In DNA, the CDR3 is TGTGCCAGCAGCGTAGGGCCCAGAGAGCGGACCTCGTCCCCTTATGAAGCTTTCTTT.

The genes are TRBV18 and TRBJ2-1; D gene uncertain. The CDR3 is 15 amino acids. V was cut by 2 bases and J by 5 bases, with 13 bases left in between. The germline V gene has CDR1 KGHSH and CDR2 LQKENI. CDR3 sequence reads: CASSPISRTHNEQFF. The CDR3 DNA follows: TGTGCCAGCTCACCAATTAGTCGTACCCACAATGAGCAGTTCTTC.

The J gene is TRBJ1-1, the V gene TRBV19; D ambiguous. Germline V lookup: CDR1 LNHDA, CDR2 SQIVND (reference sequence). Trimming left V 3 bases short and J 1 base short, with 12 bases between. The length of the CDR3 is 15 residues. CDR3 DNA sequence: TGTGCCAGTAGTATTTATGCGGTAGGGAACACTGAAGCTTTCTTT. It codes for CASSIYAVGNTEAFF. Full variable domain (remainder filled in from reference TRBV19 and TRBJ1-1): DGGITQSPKYLFRKEGQNVTLSCEQNLNHDAMYWYRQDPGQGLRLIYYSQIVNDFQKGDIAEGYSVSREKKESFPLTVTSAQKNPTAFYLCASSIYAVGNTEAFFGQGTRLTVV.

The V gene is TRBV9, the J gene TRBJ2-2; tentatively, D is TRBD1 (6 bases). This CDR3 comprises 14 residues. Per germline, CDR1 SGDLS and CDR2 YYNGEE. V was clipped by 0 bases and J by 6 bases, with 9 bases between them. CDR3 bases: TGTGCCAGCAGCGTAGACAGGGTCTCCGGGGAGCTGTTTTTT. It encodes CASSVDRVSGELFF.

This clone was detected only once. The chain combines TRBV9 with TRBJ2-5; no clear D gene. This CDR3 comprises 14 residues. Trimming cost V 0 bases and J 1 base, with 7 bases left between them. From germline, CDR1 is SGDLS and CDR2 YYNGEE. CDR3 bases: TGTGCCAGCAGCGTAGGTCTGAGCCAAGAGACCCAGTACTTC. It yields the protein CASSVGLSQETQYF.

In this sample, this clone turned up once. V usage is TRBV10-3 and J usage is TRBJ2-7; D gene ambiguous. V was clipped by 0 bases and J by 3 bases, with 15 bases between them. The CDR3 length is 16 residues. Germline V gene sequence: CDR1 ENHRY, CDR2 SYGVKD. CDR3 bases: TGTGCCATCAGTGAGTCGACTCTTTCGTTTCACTACGAGCAGTACTTC. Translating it yields CAISESTLSFHYEQYF.

The V gene is TRBV7-8, the J gene TRBJ2-7; D unclear. The CDR3 is 12 amino acids. V was trimmed by 5 bases and J by 6 bases, leaving 11 bases between them. Germline assignment: CDR1 SGHVS and CDR2 FQNEAQ. The CDR3 DNA sequence: TGTGCCAGCAGCCCCCCGTCGCTCGAGCAGTACTTC. Translating it yields CASSPPSLEQYF.

In regard to this clone: Other nucleotide sequences from this sample produce the same CDR3. The CDR3 loop is CASSPTGVEQYF. In nucleotides, the CDR3 is TGTGCCAGCAGTCCGACAGGGGTCGAGCAGTACTTC. The V call is TRBV27, the J call TRBJ2-7; the match to TRBD1 covers 8 bases. The CDR3 has 12 residues. The ends lost 5 bases at V and 6 bases at J; junction bases unmatched: 3. Germline CDR1 reads MNHEY; CDR2 reads SMNVEV (reference sequence).

The J gene is TRBJ1-2, the V gene TRBV7-9; 8 bases are a match to TRBD1. Losses at the gene ends were 4 bases for V and 3 bases for J; bases not matched to a gene: 7. CDR1 and CDR2 (germline): SEHNR, FQNEAQ (reference sequence). The CDR3 is 15 amino acids. CDR3 nucleotide sequence: TGTGCCAGCAGCTCGACAGGGGCCGAGGACTATGGCTACACCTTC. Amino acid sequence: CASSSTGAEDYGYTF.

V gene TRBV18 combines with J gene TRBJ1-3; 8 bases agree with TRBD1. This CDR3 spans 15 amino acids. Germline CDR1 KGHSH, CDR2 LQKENI. V gave up 3 bases and J gave up 5 bases; unmatched junction bases: 6. CDR3 amino acids: CASSPLDRGRNTIYF. CDR3 bases: TGTGCCAGCTCACCGCTAGACAGGGGAAGAAACACCATATATTTT.

The rearrangement joins TRBV7-8 to TRBJ2-1; possibly TRBD2 for D (6 bases). Germline lookup yields CDR1 SGHVS and CDR2 FQNEAQ. CDR3 length: 16 residues. Trimming stripped 3 bases from V and 6 bases from J, with 18 bases between. Here the CDR3 DNA reads TGTGCCAGCAGCTTGCTCTACTCGGGAGTCAGCAATGAGCAGTTCTTC. It codes for CASSLLYSGVSNEQFF.

For the CDR3, the DNA is TGCAGCGGAGCGGGAGACTATGGCTACACCTTC. Translated: CSGAGDYGYTF. V usage is TRBV29-1 and J usage is TRBJ1-2; D gene ambiguous. This CDR3 has 11 residues. Germline CDR1 reads SQVTM; CDR2 reads ANQGSEA. The ends were cut back, 7 bases at V and 3 bases at J, with 9 bases in the middle.

This clone was seen a handful of times. J is TRBJ2-2 and V is TRBV7-8, with D tentatively TRBD1 (5 bases). There are 17 residues in the CDR3. V was cut by 4 bases and J by 4 bases, with 19 bases left in between. Germline V gene lookup returns CDR1 SGHVS and CDR2 FQNEAQ. The CDR3 loop is CASSSPSWGRGTGELFF. CDR3 nucleotide sequence: TGTGCCAGCAGCTCCCCCTCCTGGGGCCGTGGCACCGGGGAGCTGTTTTTT.

J is TRBJ1-5 and V is TRBV28; D is ambiguous. The CDR3 spans 11 residues. Trimming cost V 3 bases and J 9 bases, with 6 bases left between them. Germline CDR1 is MDHEN and CDR2 is SYDVKM. This CDR3 reads CASSFSVPQHF. The CDR3 DNA follows: TGTGCCAGCAGTTTTTCCGTGCCCCAGCATTTT.

This chain joins TRBV14 and TRBJ2-1; 9 nucleotides align to TRBD1. This CDR3 comprises 17 residues. Germline V gene lookup returns CDR1 SGHDN and CDR2 FVKESK. Losses at the gene ends were 3 bases for V and 2 bases for J; bases not matched to a gene: 8. The CDR3 nucleotides read TGTGCCAGCAGCCAGCTAAACACAGGGGGCCCCTACAATGAGCAGTTCTTC. It codes for CASSQLNTGGPYNEQFF.

V gene TRBV6-5 combines with J gene TRBJ2-7; 9 bases map to TRBD2. Trimming at V came to 0 bases and at J to 2 bases, leaving 5 bases not matched to a gene. CDR1 and CDR2 from the germline V gene are MNHEY and SVGAGI. The length of the CDR3 is 16 residues. The CDR3 spells CASSYSAGLATYEQYF. The DNA for the CDR3 is TGTGCCAGCAGTTACTCTGCTGGACTAGCGACCTACGAGCAGTACTTC.